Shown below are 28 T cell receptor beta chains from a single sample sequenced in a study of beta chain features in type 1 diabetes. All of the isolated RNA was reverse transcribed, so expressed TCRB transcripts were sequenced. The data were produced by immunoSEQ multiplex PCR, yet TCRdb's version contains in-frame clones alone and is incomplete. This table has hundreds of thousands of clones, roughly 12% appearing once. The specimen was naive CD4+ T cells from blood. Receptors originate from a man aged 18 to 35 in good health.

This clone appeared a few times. The CDR3 spells CASSQEAGREYGQYF. In DNA, the CDR3 is TGTGCCAGCAGCCAGGAGGCAGGGCGGGAATATGGGCAGTACTTC. The rearrangement uses TRBV7-2 and TRBJ2-7; D may be TRBD2 (6 bases). The CDR3 spans 15 residues. Germline CDR1 is SGHTA and CDR2 is FQGNSA. Trimming pared 5 bases from V and 9 bases from J, leaving 23 bases between.

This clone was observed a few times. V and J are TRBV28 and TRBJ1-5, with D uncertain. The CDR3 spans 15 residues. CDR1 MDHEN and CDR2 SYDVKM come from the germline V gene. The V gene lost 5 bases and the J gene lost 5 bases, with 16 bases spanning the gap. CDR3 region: CASSPRGVQDQPQHF. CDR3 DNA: TGTGCCAGCAGTCCCCGCGGGGTGCAAGATCAGCCCCAGCATTTT.

The CDR3 here is CASSLGPEDEKLFF. CDR3 bases: TGTGCCAGCAGCCTCGGCCCCGAGGATGAAAAACTGTTTTTT. The chain is built from TRBV11-1 and TRBJ1-4, with D hard to call. In germline, CDR1 is SGHAT, CDR2 FQDESV (reference sequence). The CDR3 length is 14 residues. V lost 5 bases to trimming and J lost 6 bases, with 13 bases between them.

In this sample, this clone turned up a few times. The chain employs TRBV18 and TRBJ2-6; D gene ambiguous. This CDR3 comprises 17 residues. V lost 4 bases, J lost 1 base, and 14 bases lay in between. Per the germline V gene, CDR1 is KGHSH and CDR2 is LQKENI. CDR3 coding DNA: TGTGCCAGCTCACAGTTGCGAGGTACTTCTGGGGCCAACGTCCTGACTTTC. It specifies CASSQLRGTSGANVLTF.

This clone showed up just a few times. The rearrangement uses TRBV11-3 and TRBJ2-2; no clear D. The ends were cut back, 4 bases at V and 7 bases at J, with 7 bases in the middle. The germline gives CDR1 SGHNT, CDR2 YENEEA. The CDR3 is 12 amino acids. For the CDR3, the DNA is TGTGCCAGCAGCTGGGCAGGCGGGGAGCTGTTTTTT. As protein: CASSWAGGELFF.

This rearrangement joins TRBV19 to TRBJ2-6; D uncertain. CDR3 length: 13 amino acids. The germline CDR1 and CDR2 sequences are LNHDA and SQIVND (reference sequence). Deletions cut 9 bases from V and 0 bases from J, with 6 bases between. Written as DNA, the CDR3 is TGTGCCAGCAGGATCTCTGGGGCCAACGTCCTGACTTTC. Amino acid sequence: CASRISGANVLTF.

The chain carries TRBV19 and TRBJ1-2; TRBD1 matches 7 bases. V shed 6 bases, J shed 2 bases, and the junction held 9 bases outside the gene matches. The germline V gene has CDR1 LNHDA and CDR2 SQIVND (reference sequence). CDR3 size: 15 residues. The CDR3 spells CASSDGPGQNYGYTF. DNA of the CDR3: TGTGCCAGTAGCGATGGCCCGGGACAGAACTATGGCTACACCTTC.

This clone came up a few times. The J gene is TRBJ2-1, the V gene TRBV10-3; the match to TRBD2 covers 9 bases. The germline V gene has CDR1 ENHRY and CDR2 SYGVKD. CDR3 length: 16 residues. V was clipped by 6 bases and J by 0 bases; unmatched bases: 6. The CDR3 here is CAISDPRGGSYNEQFF. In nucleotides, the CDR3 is TGTGCCATCAGCGATCCGCGGGGGGGCTCCTACAATGAGCAGTTCTTC.

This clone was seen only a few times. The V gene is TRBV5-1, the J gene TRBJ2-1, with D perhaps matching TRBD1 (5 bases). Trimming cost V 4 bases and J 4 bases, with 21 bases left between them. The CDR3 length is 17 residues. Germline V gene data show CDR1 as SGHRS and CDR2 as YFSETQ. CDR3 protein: CASSRLGRAGSYNEQFF. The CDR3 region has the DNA TGCGCCAGCAGCCGATTAGGCAGGGCAGGGTCGTACAATGAGCAGTTCTTC.

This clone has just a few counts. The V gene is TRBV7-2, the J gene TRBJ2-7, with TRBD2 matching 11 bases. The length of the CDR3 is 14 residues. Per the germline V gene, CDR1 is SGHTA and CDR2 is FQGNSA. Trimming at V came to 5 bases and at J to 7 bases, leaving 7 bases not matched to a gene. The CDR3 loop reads CASSISGGAHEQYF. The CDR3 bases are TGTGCCAGCAGCATTAGCGGGGGGGCCCATGAGCAGTACTTC.

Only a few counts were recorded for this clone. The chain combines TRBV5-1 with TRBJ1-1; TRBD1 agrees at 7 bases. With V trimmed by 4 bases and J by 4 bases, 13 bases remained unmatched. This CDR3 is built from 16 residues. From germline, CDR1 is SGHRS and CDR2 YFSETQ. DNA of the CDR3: TGCGCCAGCAGCGTCACAGGGGCGCATGGGGGCACTGAAGCTTTCTTT. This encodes CASSVTGAHGGTEAFF.

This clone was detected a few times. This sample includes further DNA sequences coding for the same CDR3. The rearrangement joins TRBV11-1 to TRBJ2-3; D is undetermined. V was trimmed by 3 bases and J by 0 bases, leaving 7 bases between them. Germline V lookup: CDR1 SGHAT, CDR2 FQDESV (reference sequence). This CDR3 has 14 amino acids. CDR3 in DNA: TGTGCCAGCAGCTTGGCTAGAAGCACAGATACGCAGTATTTT. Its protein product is CASSLARSTDTQYF.

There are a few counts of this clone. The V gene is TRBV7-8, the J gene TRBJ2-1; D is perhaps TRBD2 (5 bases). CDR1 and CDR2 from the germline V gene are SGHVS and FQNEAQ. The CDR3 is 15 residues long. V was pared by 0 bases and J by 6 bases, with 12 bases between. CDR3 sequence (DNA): TGTGCCAGCAGCTTAGCCGGGATCCCCGGCAATGAGCAGTTCTTC. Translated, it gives CASSLAGIPGNEQFF.

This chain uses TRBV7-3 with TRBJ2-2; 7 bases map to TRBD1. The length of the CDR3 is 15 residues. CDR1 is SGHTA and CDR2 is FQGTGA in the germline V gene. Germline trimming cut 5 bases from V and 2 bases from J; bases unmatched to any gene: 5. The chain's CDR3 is CASSPRDRNTGELFF. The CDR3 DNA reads TGTGCCAGCAGCCCTCGGGACAGAAACACCGGGGAGCTGTTTTTT.

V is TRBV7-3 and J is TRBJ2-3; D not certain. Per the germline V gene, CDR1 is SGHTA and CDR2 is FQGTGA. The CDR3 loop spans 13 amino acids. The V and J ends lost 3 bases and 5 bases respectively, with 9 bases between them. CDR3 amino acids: CASSFGWRDTQYF. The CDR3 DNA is TGTGCCAGCAGCTTTGGGTGGAGAGATACGCAGTATTTT.

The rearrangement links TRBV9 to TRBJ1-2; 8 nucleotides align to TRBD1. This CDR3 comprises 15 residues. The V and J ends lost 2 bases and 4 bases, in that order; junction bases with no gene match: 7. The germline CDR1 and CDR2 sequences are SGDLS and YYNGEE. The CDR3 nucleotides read TGTGCCAGCAGCGTCGACAGGACAGGGATCTATGGCTACACCTTC. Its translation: CASSVDRTGIYGYTF.

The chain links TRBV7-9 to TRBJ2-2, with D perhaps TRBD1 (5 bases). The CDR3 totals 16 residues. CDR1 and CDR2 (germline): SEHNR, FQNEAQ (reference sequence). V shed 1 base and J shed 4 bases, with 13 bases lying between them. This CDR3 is CASSLVQGWGTGELFF. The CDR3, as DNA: TGTGCCAGCAGCTTAGTCCAGGGATGGGGCACCGGGGAGCTGTTTTTT.

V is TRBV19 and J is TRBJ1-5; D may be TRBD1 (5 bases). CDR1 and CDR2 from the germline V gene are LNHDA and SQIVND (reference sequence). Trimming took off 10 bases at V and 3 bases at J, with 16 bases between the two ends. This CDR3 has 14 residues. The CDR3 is CATTITGHNQPQHF. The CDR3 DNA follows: TGTGCCACAACAATCACAGGTCACAATCAGCCCCAGCATTTT.

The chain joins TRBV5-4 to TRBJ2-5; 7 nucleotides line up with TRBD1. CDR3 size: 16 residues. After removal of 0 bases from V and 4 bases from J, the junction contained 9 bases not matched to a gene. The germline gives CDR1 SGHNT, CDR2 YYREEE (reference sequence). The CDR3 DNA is TGTGCCAGCAGCTTGGTGCCAGGGGGATTGAGAGAGACCCAGTACTTC. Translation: CASSLVPGGLRETQYF. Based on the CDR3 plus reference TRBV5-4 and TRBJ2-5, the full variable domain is ETGVTQSPTHLIKTRGQQVTLRCSSQSGHNTVSWYQQALGQGPQFIFQYYREEENGRGNFPPRFSGLQFPNYSSELNVNALELDDSALYLCASSLVPGGLRETQYFGPGTRLLVL.

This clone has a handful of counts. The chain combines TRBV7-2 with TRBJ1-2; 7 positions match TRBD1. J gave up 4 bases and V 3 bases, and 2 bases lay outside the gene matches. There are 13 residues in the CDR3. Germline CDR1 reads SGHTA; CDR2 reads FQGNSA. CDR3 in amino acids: CASSFGTAYGYTF. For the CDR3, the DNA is TGTGCCAGCAGCTTTGGGACAGCCTATGGCTACACCTTC. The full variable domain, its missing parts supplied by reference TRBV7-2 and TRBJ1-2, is GAGVSQSPSNKVTEKGKDVELRCDPISGHTALYWYRQSLGQGLEFLIYFQGNSAPDKSGLPSDRFSAERTGGSVSTLTIQRTQQEDSAVYLCASSFGTAYGYTFGSGTRLTVV.

CDR3 bases: TGTGCCATCAGTGGTTTCTCGGGACTAGGGTCGAATGAGCAGTTCTTC. This translates into CAISGFSGLGSNEQFF. The J gene is TRBJ2-1, the V gene TRBV10-3, with 8 positions matching TRBD2. The V gene end was trimmed by 4 bases and the J gene end by 7 bases; junction bases not matched to a gene: 12. The CDR3 has 16 amino acids. CDR1 ENHRY and CDR2 SYGVKD come from the germline V gene.

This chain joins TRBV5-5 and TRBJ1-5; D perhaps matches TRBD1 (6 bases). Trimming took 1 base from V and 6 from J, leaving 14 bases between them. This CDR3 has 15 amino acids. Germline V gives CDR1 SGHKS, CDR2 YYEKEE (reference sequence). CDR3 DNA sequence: TGTGCCAGCAGCTTGAGTGGGGGCAGTACTCAGCCCCAGCATTTT. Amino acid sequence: CASSLSGGSTQPQHF.

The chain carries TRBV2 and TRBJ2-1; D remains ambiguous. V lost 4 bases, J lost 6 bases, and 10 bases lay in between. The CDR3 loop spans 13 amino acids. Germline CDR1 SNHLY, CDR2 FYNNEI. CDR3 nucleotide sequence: TGTGCCAGCAGTGTAGAAGCTCTCAATGAGCAGTTCTTC. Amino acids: CASSVEALNEQFF.

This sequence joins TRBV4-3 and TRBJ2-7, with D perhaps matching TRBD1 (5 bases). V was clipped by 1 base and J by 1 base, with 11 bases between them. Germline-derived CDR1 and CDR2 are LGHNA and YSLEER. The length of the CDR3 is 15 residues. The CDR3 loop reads CASSQVQGGSYEQYF. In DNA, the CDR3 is TGCGCCAGCAGCCAAGTCCAGGGTGGGTCCTACGAGCAGTACTTC.

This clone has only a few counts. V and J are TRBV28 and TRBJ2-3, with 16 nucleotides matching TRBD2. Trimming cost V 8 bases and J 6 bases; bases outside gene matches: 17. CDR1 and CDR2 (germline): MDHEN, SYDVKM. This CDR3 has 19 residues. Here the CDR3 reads CASPPGEGLAGGPWDTQYF. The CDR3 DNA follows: TGTGCCAGCCCGCCGGGGGAGGGACTAGCGGGGGGGCCGTGGGATACGCAGTATTTT.

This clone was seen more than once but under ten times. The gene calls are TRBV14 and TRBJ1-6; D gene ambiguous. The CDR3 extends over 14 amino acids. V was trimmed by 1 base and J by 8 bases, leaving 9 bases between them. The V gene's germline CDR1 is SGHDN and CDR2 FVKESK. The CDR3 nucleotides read TGTGCCAGCAGCCAAGGTCGAGGGTATTCACCCCTCCACTTT. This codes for CASSQGRGYSPLHF. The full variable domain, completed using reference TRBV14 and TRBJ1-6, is EAGVTQFPSHSVIEKGQTVTLRCDPISGHDNLYWYRRVMGKEIKFLLHFVKESKQDESGMPNNRFLAERTGGTYSTLKVQPAELEDSGVYFCASSQGRGYSPLHFGNGTRLTVT.

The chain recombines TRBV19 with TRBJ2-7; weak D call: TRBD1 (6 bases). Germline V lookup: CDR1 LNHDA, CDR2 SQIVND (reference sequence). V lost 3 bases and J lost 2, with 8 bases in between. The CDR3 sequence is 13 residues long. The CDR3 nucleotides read TGTGCCAGTAGTATCACAGGGCCCTACGAGCAGTACTTC. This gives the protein CASSITGPYEQYF.

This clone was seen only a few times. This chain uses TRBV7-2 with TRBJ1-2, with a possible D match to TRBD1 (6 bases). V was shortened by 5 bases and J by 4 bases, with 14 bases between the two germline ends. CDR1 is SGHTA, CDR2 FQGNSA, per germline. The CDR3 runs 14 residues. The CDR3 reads CASSPRQGSYGYTF. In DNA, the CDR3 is TGTGCCAGCAGCCCCCGTCAGGGGAGCTATGGCTACACCTTC.